The 18 T cell receptor beta chains below come from one sample, sequenced in a study of T cell responses to AZD1222 COVID-19 vaccine. The assay was immunoSEQ multiplex PCR, and TCRdb's table has in-frame clones only and misses some. The sample shows 150,000 to 180,000 clones, just over 90% of them seen only once. The material sequenced was peripheral blood, taken on day 0 of AZD1222 vaccination. Receptor source: an adult in good health.

V gene TRBV5-6 combines with J gene TRBJ2-3, with 15 bases aligning to TRBD2. Trimming took 1 base from V and 2 from J; bases not matched to a gene: 5. The CDR3 runs to 18 residues. CDR1 is SGHDT, CDR2 YYEEEE, per germline. The CDR3 is CASSLPGTSGRHTDTQYF. CDR3 sequence (DNA): TGTGCCAGCAGCTTGCCCGGGACTAGCGGGAGGCACACAGATACGCAGTATTTT.

The chain joins TRBV28 to TRBJ1-5; D remains unclear. This CDR3 comprises 12 residues. Germline V gene sequence: CDR1 MDHEN, CDR2 SYDVKM. V was cut by 5 bases and J by 15 bases, with 17 bases left in between. The CDR3 sequence: CASSLPESAWHF. CDR3 in DNA: TGTGCCAGCAGTCTTCCGGAATCAGCCTGGCATTTT. The full variable domain, its missing parts supplied by reference TRBV28 and TRBJ1-5, is DVKVTQSSRYLVKRTGEKVFLECVQDMDHENMFWYRQDPGLGLRLIYFSYDVKMKEKGDIPEGYSVSREKKERFSLILESASTNQTSMYLCASSLPESAWHFGDGTRLSIL.

The chain links TRBV4-2 to TRBJ2-5; D unresolved. The CDR3 sequence is 13 residues long. Trimming pared 0 bases from V and 0 bases from J, leaving 2 bases between. The germline V gene encodes CDR1 LGHNA and CDR2 YNFKEQ. The CDR3: CASSQDNQETQYF. CDR3 nucleotides: TGTGCCAGCAGCCAAGACAACCAAGAGACCCAGTACTTC.

Here the CDR3 reads CATNQGGGYTF. The CDR3 coding sequence is TGTGCCACCAATCAGGGAGGTGGCTACACCTTC. The chain carries TRBV24-1 and TRBJ1-2; D is perhaps TRBD1 (5 bases). Looked up from germline, CDR1 is KGHDR and CDR2 is SFDVKD. The V and J ends lost 8 bases and 7 bases respectively, with 10 bases between them. CDR3 length equals 11 residues.

The chain uses TRBV2 and TRBJ1-5; no reliable D call. Germline values: CDR1 SNHLY, CDR2 FYNNEI. The V and J ends lost 7 bases and 2 bases respectively, with 12 bases between them. The CDR3 contains 14 residues. CDR3 sequence (DNA): TGTGCCAGCACCTTGGAGGAGGGCAATCAGCCCCAGCATTTT. Translation gives CASTLEEGNQPQHF. The entire variable domain, with the rest obtained from reference TRBV2 and TRBJ1-5, is as follows: EPEVTQTPSHQVTQMGQEVILRCVPISNHLYFYWYRQILGQKVEFLVSFYNNEISEKSEIFDDQFSVERPDGSNFTLKIRSTKLEDSAMYFCASTLEEGNQPQHFGDGTRLSIL.

CDR3 loop: CASSLAQTNTGELFF. In DNA form, the CDR3 reads TGTGCCAGCAGCTTGGCACAGACTAACACCGGGGAGCTGTTTTTT. The gene calls are TRBV5-6 and TRBJ2-2, with D unclear. This CDR3 region has 15 residues. Per germline, CDR1 SGHDT and CDR2 YYEEEE. The V and J ends lost 0 bases and 2 bases respectively, with 8 bases between them.

A remark on this clone: One end of the junction is discordant with germline, which a read error may explain. V is TRBV7-7 and J is TRBJ2-1, with 11 bases identical to TRBD2. Looked up from germline, CDR1 is SSHAT and CDR2 is FNYEAQ (reference sequence). The CDR3 loop spans 17 amino acids. DNA of the CDR3: TGTGCTAGCAGCCCGCTGACTAGCGGGGCCCTAGACAATGAGCAGTTCTTC. It translates to CASSPLTSGALDNEQFF.

This chain joins TRBV12-3 or TRBV12-4 and TRBJ1-2; D is perhaps TRBD1 (5 bases). There are 13 residues in the CDR3. The V gene lost 3 bases and the J gene lost 2 bases, with 7 bases spanning the gap. The CDR3 sequence: CASSLNRNYGYTF. CDR3 DNA sequence: TGTGCCAGCAGTTTGAACAGGAACTATGGCTACACCTTC.

The genes are TRBV19 and TRBJ1-1; D is perhaps TRBD1 (5 bases). CDR1 is LNHDA and CDR2 is SQIVND in the germline V gene (reference sequence). This CDR3 spans 13 amino acids. Between the trimmed V and J ends, which lost 5 bases and 3 bases, there was a span of 10 bases. The CDR3 sequence: CASSPGYDTEAFF. The DNA of the CDR3 is TGTGCCAGTAGTCCAGGGTACGACACTGAAGCTTTCTTT.

V gene TRBV28 combines with J gene TRBJ1-3, with 12 bases aligning to TRBD1. Unmatched junction bases numbered 6, after V lost 5 bases and J lost 1 base. This CDR3 has 17 amino acids. Germline CDR1 is MDHEN and CDR2 is SYDVKM. The CDR3: CASSPRDRGPSGNTIYF. CDR3 nucleotide sequence: TGTGCCAGCAGTCCGAGGGACAGGGGGCCGTCTGGAAACACCATATATTTT.

V and J are TRBV10-3 and TRBJ2-2; no clear D gene. CDR1 is ENHRY, CDR2 SYGVKD, per germline. This CDR3 is 13 amino acids long. V dropped 6 bases and J dropped 0 bases, with 5 bases sitting between them. CDR3 in amino acids: CAIRVTNTGELFF. DNA of the CDR3: TGTGCCATCAGAGTTACGAACACCGGGGAGCTGTTTTTT.

This chain uses TRBV2 with TRBJ2-5; D remains unclear. There are 13 residues in the CDR3. Germline V gene lookup returns CDR1 SNHLY and CDR2 FYNNEI. The V end was cut by 7 bases, the J end by 7 bases, with 16 bases between. CDR3 sequence reads: CASMKAAEGTQYF. CDR3 DNA sequence: TGTGCCAGCATGAAGGCAGCCGAAGGGACCCAGTACTTC.

The V gene is TRBV6-5, the J gene TRBJ2-1; D possibly uses TRBD1 or TRBD2 (5 bases each). The CDR3 runs 12 residues. CDR1 is MNHEY and CDR2 is SVGAGI in the germline V gene. V was trimmed by 6 bases and J by 15 bases, leaving 18 bases between them. This CDR3 reads CASSRRGANWFF. CDR3 DNA: TGTGCCAGCAGCCGACGAGGGGCTAATTGGTTCTTC.

The chain combines TRBV7-8 with TRBJ2-1, with D possibly TRBD2 on 6 matching bases. V lost 2 bases, J lost 2 bases, and 7 bases lay in between. The germline gives CDR1 SGHVS, CDR2 FQNEAQ. This CDR3 spans 14 amino acids. CDR3 loop: CASSLSGAYNEQFF. The CDR3 bases are TGTGCCAGCAGCTTATCGGGAGCCTACAATGAGCAGTTCTTC. Looking up the rest from reference TRBV7-8 and TRBJ2-1 gives the full variable domain: GAGVSQSPRYKVAKRGQDVALRCDPISGHVSLFWYQQALGQGPEFLTYFQNEAQLDKSGLPSDRFFAERPEGSVSTLKIQRTQQEDSAVYLCASSLSGAYNEQFFGPGTRLTVL.

The chain employs TRBV7-6 and TRBJ2-5; 8 bases align to TRBD2. The CDR3 runs 15 residues. The ends lost 2 bases at V and 3 bases at J; junction bases unmatched: 5. Germline V gene sequence: CDR1 SGHVS, CDR2 FNYEAQ. CDR3 in DNA: TGTGCCAGCAGCTTACGAGCGGGACTAGAAGAGACCCAGTACTTC. Residues: CASSLRAGLEETQYF.

J is TRBJ1-1 and V is TRBV9; no firm D call. CDR3 length: 13 residues. V lost 0 bases and J 5 bases, leaving 8 bases between the germline ends. Germline-derived CDR1 and CDR2 are SGDLS and YYNGEE. CDR3 region: CASSVEMRTEAFF. In nucleotides, the CDR3 is TGTGCCAGCAGCGTAGAAATGCGGACTGAAGCTTTCTTT.

This clone was found a few times. The rearrangement uses TRBV10-3 and TRBJ2-2; 8 nucleotides line up with TRBD1. The CDR3 is made up of 17 amino acids. V was pared by 3 bases and J by 1 base, with 7 bases of the junction left unmatched. Germline assignment: CDR1 ENHRY and CDR2 SYGVKD. CDR3 protein: CAISDRSGTGNTGELFF. For the CDR3, the DNA is TGTGCCATCAGTGATCGGTCTGGGACAGGGAACACCGGGGAGCTGTTTTTT.

The J gene is TRBJ1-2, the V gene TRBV28; D is unclear. V gave up 1 base and J gave up 4 bases, with 13 bases separating them. The CDR3 is 15 amino acids. Per germline, CDR1 MDHEN and CDR2 SYDVKM. CDR3 nucleotides: TGTGCCAGCAGTTTATCCCTACCTGGGTTCTATGGCTACACCTTC. This translates into CASSLSLPGFYGYTF.